A single sample gave rise to the 27 T cell receptor beta chains below, sequenced in a study of CD4 and CD8 cells across lung adenocarcinoma regions. TCRdb ran MiXCR on the PCR reads and lists one entry per CDR3 protein. This sample yields more than 10,000 distinct CDR3 sequences, of which about 50% are seen a single time; under 40% belongs to the top ten. Sequenced material: CD8+ T cells from the margin of a lung tumor. The origin of the receptors is a female donor with lung adenocarcinoma. The CD4 and CD8 labels of this study may be unreliable.

J is TRBJ2-3 and V is TRBV6-1, with 10 nucleotides matching TRBD1. The CDR3 consists of 15 residues. J lost 2 bases, V lost 6 bases, and 5 bases had no gene match. CDR1 is MNHNS and CDR2 is SASEGT in the germline V gene. For the CDR3, the DNA is TGTGCCAGCAGGCAGACAGGGGGCTCCACAGATACGCAGTATTTT. Protein: CASRQTGGSTDTQYF.

This clonotype showed up just a few times. The rearrangement joins TRBV10-2 to TRBJ2-1; possibly TRBD1 for D (6 bases). V lost 9 bases and J 2 bases, leaving 8 bases between the germline ends. Germline CDR1 reads WSHSY; CDR2 reads SAAADI. This CDR3 has 12 residues. CDR3 protein: CASRGTYNEQFF. The CDR3 DNA follows: TGCGCCAGTAGGGGGACCTACAATGAGCAGTTCTTC.

Note on this clonotype: Lacking the conserved final phenylalanine or tryptophan, this CDR3 likely reflects a read error. The DNA is omitted, as the CDR3 cannot be located on it reliably, and the CDR3 follows TCRdb's listing. The chain employs TRBV10-3 and TRBJ2-5; TRBD2, the table's D call, lacks a check against the DNA. The CDR3 comprises 23 residues, both ends counted. In germline, CDR1 is ENHRY, CDR2 SYGVKD. CDR3 protein: CAFPFVFLPSTYCLTHSFFSSYP.

This clonotype was seen many times. This rearrangement joins TRBV7-2 to TRBJ2-5; 9 bases match TRBD1. V gave up 6 bases and J gave up 2 bases; unmatched junction bases: 10. Germline loops: CDR1 SGHTA, CDR2 FQGNSA. The CDR3 totals 16 residues. The CDR3 spells CASSIGPGTGQETQYF. The CDR3 nucleotides read TGTGCCAGCAGTATAGGCCCCGGGACAGGGCAAGAGACCCAGTACTTC.

The chain joins TRBV6-1 to TRBJ2-4, with 7 nucleotides matching TRBD2. Germline values: CDR1 MNHNS, CDR2 SASEGT. This CDR3 contains 17 residues. The trim removed 2 bases at V and 1 base at J, leaving 8 bases unmatched. The CDR3 region is CASSESILASAKNIQYF. The DNA of the CDR3 is TGTGCCAGCAGTGAATCTATACTAGCGTCGGCCAAAAACATTCAGTACTTC.

By frequency in the sample, this clonotype is medium-sized. The V gene is TRBV6-1, the J gene TRBJ2-7; D gene ambiguous. CDR1 is MNHNS and CDR2 is SASEGT in the germline V gene. This CDR3 spans 14 amino acids. The V end was cut by 0 bases, the J end by 3 bases, with 9 bases between. CDR3 bases: TGTGCCAGCAGTGAAGCTTGGCAGCACTACGAGCAGTACTTC. Protein product: CASSEAWQHYEQYF.

The rearrangement joins TRBV12-3 or TRBV12-4 to TRBJ2-2; no clear D gene. CDR3 length: 15 residues. V was clipped by 0 bases and J by 7 bases, with 12 bases between them. CDR3 DNA: TGTGCCAGCAGTTTAGCGAACCGGCCTCTCGGGGAGCTGTTTTTT. Translation: CASSLANRPLGELFF.

The rearrangement joins TRBV5-6 to TRBJ2-7; a possible D gene is TRBD1 (5 bases). Germline V lookup: CDR1 SGHDT, CDR2 YYEEEE. The CDR3 runs to 15 residues. V gave up 4 bases and J gave up 5 bases, with 19 bases separating them. The CDR3 sequence: CASSLDTWGVDEQYF. The CDR3 DNA follows: TGTGCCAGCAGCCTGGACACGTGGGGTGTCGACGAGCAGTACTTC. Filled out from reference TRBV5-6 and TRBJ2-7, the complete variable domain reads DAGVTQSPTHLIKTRGQQVTLRCSPKSGHDTVSWYQQALGQGPQFIFQYYEEEERQRGNFPDRFSGHQFPNYSSELNVNALLLGDSALYLCASSLDTWGVDEQYFGPGTRLTVT.

This clonotype was recorded many times. The chain couples TRBV4-1 to TRBJ1-2, with TRBD1 identical over 9 bases. Germline V lookup: CDR1 MGHRA, CDR2 YSYEKL. J lost 0 bases, V lost 2 bases, and 4 bases had no gene match. The CDR3 length is 16 residues. The chain's CDR3 is CASSQPDRGTNYGYTF. CDR3 sequence (DNA): TGCGCCAGCAGCCAACCGGACAGGGGTACTAACTATGGCTACACCTTC.

The gene calls are TRBV3-1 and TRBJ2-5; 13 nucleotides match TRBD2. Trimming at V came to 4 bases and at J to 6 bases, leaving 8 bases not matched to a gene. This CDR3 contains 16 residues. Germline values: CDR1 LGHDT, CDR2 YNNKEL (reference sequence). DNA for the CDR3: TGTGCCAGCAGCCGCGGACTAGCGGGGGAGCAAAAGACCCAGTACTTC. It translates to CASSRGLAGEQKTQYF.

The chain uses TRBV10-3 and TRBJ2-1; no firm D call. V shed 3 bases and J shed 4 bases, with 7 bases lying between them. Germline values: CDR1 ENHRY, CDR2 SYGVKD. This CDR3 contains 13 residues. The CDR3, as DNA: TGTGCCATCAGTGACAGGAAGTACAATGAGCAGTTCTTC. Its translation: CAISDRKYNEQFF.

The V gene is TRBV10-1, the J gene TRBJ2-3, with a weak D call TRBD2 (7 bases). Deletions cut 3 bases from V and 12 bases from J, with 25 bases between. The CDR3 length is 16 residues. Germline loops: CDR1 WNHNN, CDR2 SYGVQD (reference sequence). CDR3 in DNA: TGCGCCAGCAGTGATAAGGGGGGGGGGACCACAGACACTCAGTATTTT. This encodes CASSDKGGGTTDTQYF.

The chain links TRBV27 to TRBJ2-1; D might be TRBD1 (5 bases). The CDR3 is 15 residues long. Germline CDR1 and CDR2: MNHEY and SMNVEV (reference sequence). V lost 4 bases to trimming and J lost 0 bases, with 10 bases between them. CDR3 region: CASSSGQDSYNEQFF. CDR3 DNA: TGTGCCAGCAGTTCAGGGCAAGACTCCTACAATGAGCAGTTCTTC.

This clonotype was seen at least ten times. The chain is built from TRBV10-3 and TRBJ2-5; maybe TRBD2 (5 bases). The germline V gene has CDR1 ENHRY and CDR2 SYGVKD. Trimming removed 10 bases at V and 9 bases at J, with 21 bases between. The CDR3 is 13 residues long. CDR3 sequence reads: CATADIGVPAQYF. The CDR3 nucleotides read TGTGCCACCGCGGATATCGGGGTGCCGGCCCAGTACTTC.

This clonotype occurred many times. Here the CDR3 reads CASSGNDEKLFF. CDR3 in DNA: TGTGCCAGCAGTGGCAACGATGAAAAACTGTTTTTT. The chain is built from TRBV6-1 and TRBJ1-4; D unclear. This CDR3 comprises 12 residues. V was shortened by 4 bases and J by 6 bases, with 6 bases between the two germline ends. The V gene's germline CDR1 is MNHNS and CDR2 SASEGT.

This chain uses TRBV7-2 with TRBJ1-2; possible D gene TRBD1, 5 bases. The CDR3 consists of 14 residues. The V gene lost 1 base and the J gene lost 3 bases, with 9 bases spanning the gap. Germline V gives CDR1 SGHTA, CDR2 FQGNSA. This CDR3 is CASSLVQGDYGYTF. In nucleotides, the CDR3 is TGTGCCAGCAGCTTAGTTCAGGGCGACTATGGCTACACCTTC.

Remarks on this clonotype: An end of the junction does not agree with germline; a read error may underlie this. The CDR3 nucleotides read TGTGCCGGGGGGTTCGGGGGCCGTGAAAAAGATACCCAGTATTTT. It translates to CAGGFGGREKDTQYF. The rearrangement uses TRBV6-4 and TRBJ2-3; D tentatively reads TRBD1 or TRBD2 (6 bases each). Germline V gene sequence: CDR1 MRHNA, CDR2 SNTAGT. This CDR3 comprises 15 residues.

The V gene is TRBV28, the J gene TRBJ2-1; D is tentatively TRBD1 or TRBD2 (6 bases each). The J call is doubtful: the DNA matches TRBJ2-7 better. CDR1 and CDR2 (germline): MDHEN, SYDVKM. This CDR3 is 14 amino acids long. The CDR3 DNA sequence: TGTGCCAGCAGTTTCGGGGGCAGCCTATACGAGCAGTACGTC. It codes for CASSFGGSLYEQYV.

Note on this clonotype: This may be a read error, as it is one base from a much larger clone. The V and J genes are TRBV10-1 and TRBJ2-1; D perhaps matches TRBD2 (6 bases). The end of the DNA fits TRBJ2-7 better, so the J call may be wrong. Germline V gene lookup returns CDR1 WNHNN and CDR2 SYGVQD (reference sequence). CDR3 length equals 13 residues. CDR3 amino acids: CASIERAHNEQYF. As DNA, the CDR3 is TGCGCCAGCATCGAGCGGGCCCACAATGAGCAGTACTTC.

This clonotype rates as medium-sized. CDR3 amino acids: CASRVGGSNKGYTF. CDR3 DNA sequence: TGTGCCAGCAGGGTAGGAGGGAGCAACAAGGGCTACACCTTC. The rearrangement links TRBV6-1 to TRBJ1-2; no firm D call. V lost 6 bases and J 8 bases, leaving 19 bases between the germline ends. The CDR3 extends over 14 amino acids. CDR1 MNHNS and CDR2 SASEGT come from the germline V gene.

This clonotype came up a few times. The chain links TRBV6-1 to TRBJ2-5; 7 bases match TRBD2. This CDR3 region has 14 residues. The germline CDR1 and CDR2 sequences are MNHNS and SASEGT. The ends lost 6 bases at V and 2 bases at J; junction bases unmatched: 6. The CDR3: CASSPSGIQETQYF. CDR3 DNA: TGTGCCAGCAGCCCTAGCGGTATACAAGAGACCCAGTACTTC.

Notes on this clonotype: The junction departs from the called germline gene at one end, perhaps through a read error. V is TRBV10-2 and J is TRBJ2-3, with TRBD2 matching 9 bases. The CDR3 runs 15 residues. Germline V gives CDR1 WSHSY, CDR2 SAAADI. CDR3 sequence: CASRDLAGSTDMQYF. CDR3 sequence (DNA): TGCGCCAGCAGAGATCTAGCGGGGAGCACAGACATGCAGTACTTT.

This clonotype was counted at least ten times. The chain recombines TRBV27 with TRBJ1-5; D is unresolved. V lost 8 bases to trimming and J lost 0 bases, with 11 bases between them. Germline CDR1 MNHEY, CDR2 SMNVEV (reference sequence). This CDR3 is 14 amino acids long. As DNA, the CDR3 is TGTGCCAGCGCCTCCGGGGATAGCAATCAGCCCCAGCATTTT. This translates into CASASGDSNQPQHF.

The chain is built from TRBV7-2 and TRBJ2-3; no definite D call. The CDR3 is made up of 12 amino acids. V shed 5 bases and J shed 0 bases, with 3 bases lying between them. The germline gives CDR1 SGHTA, CDR2 FQGNSA. The CDR3 DNA is TGTGCCAGCAGCACTAGCACAGATACGCAGTATTTT. Its translation: CASSTSTDTQYF.

As regards this clonotype: This may be a read error, as it is one base from a much larger clone. This chain joins TRBV11-2 and TRBJ2-5; TRBD2 is a possible D gene (6 bases). The J call may be wrong; the DNA end is better matched by TRBJ2-3. CDR3 length: 17 amino acids. Germline CDR1 SGHAT, CDR2 FQNNGV. The CDR3 loop is CASSWSTSRRGTDAQYF. DNA of the CDR3: TGTGCCAGCAGCTGGAGCACTAGCCGTAGGGGCACAGATGCGCAGTATTTT.

The rearrangement links TRBV27 to TRBJ2-1, with 8 nucleotides matching TRBD2. TRBJ2-7 explains the end of the DNA better; the J call may be wrong. Germline-derived CDR1 and CDR2 are MNHEY and SMNVEV (reference sequence). CDR3 length equals 14 residues. The CDR3 DNA reads TGTGCCAGCAGTTTCTCGGGAGGGCGACTCGAGCAGTACTTC. As protein: CASSFSGGRLEQYF.

V gene TRBV6-1 combines with J gene TRBJ1-3; 8 bases match TRBD1. Looked up from germline, CDR1 is MNHNS and CDR2 is SASEGT. V shed 6 bases, J shed 2 bases, and the junction held 3 bases outside the gene matches. The CDR3 covers 14 residues. The CDR3 coding sequence is TGTGCCAGCAGAGGACAGGGAGCTGGAAACACCATATATTTT. It translates to CASRGQGAGNTIYF.